The 14 T cell receptor beta chains given below trace back to one sample, sequenced in a study of T cell repertoires in cytomegalovirus infection. MiXCR, applied by TCRdb to the reads, yields one record per CDR3 protein. The table has approximately 190,000 distinct CDR3 sequences, approximately 9.7% seen once. The sequencing sample was made of PBMCs. The source of these receptors is a human donor in good health (CMV status not recorded). Some clones in this sample may be carry-over from other donors' samples.

This clonotype was observed a few times. The CDR3 nucleotides are TGTGCCAGCAGGGAGAGGACAGGGCGCAATTCACCCCTCCACTTT. Translating it yields CASRERTGRNSPLHF. The rearrangement joins TRBV6-5 to TRBJ1-6; 8 bases align to TRBD1. The CDR3 sequence is 15 residues long. V dropped 6 bases and J dropped 7; count of bases not matched to a gene: 8. The germline CDR1 and CDR2 sequences are MNHEY and SVGAGI.

This clonotype was detected ten times or more. The chain has TRBV7-2 and TRBJ2-2, with a weak D call TRBD1 (6 bases). The length of the CDR3 is 13 residues. V was cut by 10 bases and J by 6 bases, with 15 bases left in between. Germline V gives CDR1 SGHTA, CDR2 FQGNSA. CDR3 region: CATWNWGPGELFF. CDR3 nucleotide sequence: TGTGCCACCTGGAATTGGGGGCCCGGGGAGCTGTTTTTT.

This clonotype was observed a handful of times. A much larger clone sits a single nucleotide away, making a read error possible. The chain links TRBV7-2 to TRBJ2-4, with D perhaps TRBD1 (6 bases). The CDR3 extends over 12 amino acids. Germline lookup yields CDR1 SGHTA and CDR2 FQGNSA. DNA for the CDR3: TGTGTCAGCAGCTTACAGGGAAACATTCAGTACTTC. Amino acid sequence: CVSSLQGNIQYF.

This clonotype was picked up many times. The chain joins TRBV19 to TRBJ2-1; 10 bases match TRBD2. Germline CDR1 LNHDA, CDR2 SQIVND (reference sequence). The V gene end was trimmed by 4 bases and the J gene end by 3 bases; junction bases not matched to a gene: 3. The CDR3 loop spans 15 amino acids. Here the CDR3 reads CASSKGTSVYNEQFF. In nucleotides, the CDR3 is TGTGCCAGTAGTAAAGGGACTAGCGTCTACAATGAGCAGTTCTTC.

This clonotype occurred many times. This sequence joins TRBV7-2 and TRBJ1-2; D might be TRBD1 (5 bases). CDR1 is SGHTA, CDR2 FQGNSA, per germline. V lost 0 bases and J 2 bases, leaving 13 bases between the germline ends. The CDR3 is 16 amino acids. CDR3 sequence reads: CASSLARRGGNYGYTF. In nucleotides, the CDR3 is TGTGCCAGCAGCTTAGCTCGTCGCGGGGGGAACTATGGCTACACCTTC.

The sample holds many counts of this clonotype. CDR3 residues: CASSIAGGQGEQFF. In DNA form, the CDR3 reads TGTGCCAGCAGTATAGCGGGAGGGCAAGGTGAGCAGTTCTTC. The chain couples TRBV6-1 to TRBJ2-1, with 11 bases fitting TRBD2. Germline V CDR1 and CDR2: MNHNS, SASEGT. The CDR3 extends over 14 amino acids. The trim removed 5 bases at V and 9 bases at J, leaving 6 bases unmatched.

This clonotype appeared many times. This sequence joins TRBV12-3 or TRBV12-4 and TRBJ2-1; TRBD2 matches 7 bases. The trim removed 3 bases at V and 3 bases at J, leaving 2 bases unmatched. There are 14 residues in the CDR3. The CDR3 spells CASSFLAGYNEQFF. The CDR3 DNA follows: TGTGCCAGCAGTTTTTTAGCGGGCTACAATGAGCAGTTCTTC.

The V and J genes are TRBV20-1 and TRBJ2-5; 10 bases are shared with TRBD2. Germline lookup yields CDR1 DFQATT and CDR2 SNEGSKA (reference sequence). The CDR3 runs 15 residues. V shed 2 bases, J shed 2 bases, and the junction held 5 bases outside the gene matches. CDR3 protein: CSARSLAGEQETQYF. The CDR3 DNA reads TGCAGTGCTAGATCGCTAGCGGGAGAGCAAGAGACCCAGTACTTC.

Remarks on this clonotype: One junction end does not reproduce the germline sequence, and a read error may be involved. V and J are TRBV12-5 and TRBJ1-2; possible D gene TRBD1, 5 bases. Germline assignment: CDR1 LGHNT and CDR2 FRNRAP. This CDR3 has 13 residues. CDR3 sequence (DNA): TGTGCTAGTGGTTTGCCCTCCGCGGGGGTCTTGGCCTTC. As protein: CASGLPSAGVLAF.

The chain employs TRBV19 and TRBJ1-5; D not resolved. The CDR3 has 15 residues. Germline V lookup: CDR1 LNHDA, CDR2 SQIVND (reference sequence). The ends were cut back, 2 bases at V and 2 bases at J, with 10 bases in the middle. Written as DNA, the CDR3 is TGTGCCAGTAGTATAATAGGGATAGGCAATCAGCCCCAGCATTTT. It specifies CASSIIGIGNQPQHF.

This clonotype appeared a few times. V gene TRBV3-1 combines with J gene TRBJ2-1; 11 positions match TRBD2. The CDR3 has 18 residues. Germline values: CDR1 LGHDT, CDR2 YNNKEL (reference sequence). V lost 1 base to trimming and J lost 10 bases; unmatched junction nucleotides: 15. CDR3 DNA sequence: TGTGCCAGCAGCCAAGGCTTAGCGGGAGGGCCGTGGATGAGAGAGCAGTTCTTC. Protein: CASSQGLAGGPWMREQFF.

This clonotype has a count of ten or more. The chain recombines TRBV6-2 or TRBV6-3 with TRBJ1-2, with D possibly TRBD1 on 5 matching bases. Germline CDR1 and CDR2: MNHEY and SVGEGT. V was cut by 6 bases and J by 0 bases, with 14 bases left in between. The CDR3 spans 15 residues. Written as DNA, the CDR3 is TGTGCCAGCAGAACGACAGCCCTTACTAACTATGGCTACACCTTC. Encoded protein: CASRTTALTNYGYTF.

The rearrangement uses TRBV10-3 and TRBJ1-4; tentatively, D is TRBD1 (5 bases). Germline CDR1 reads ENHRY; CDR2 reads SYGVKD. CDR3 length equals 15 residues. V was shortened by 8 bases and J by 5 bases, with 18 bases between the two germline ends. The CDR3 loop reads CAIGGPETENEKLFF. The CDR3 DNA follows: TGTGCCATCGGTGGCCCGGAGACAGAGAATGAAAAACTGTTTTTT.

The chain carries TRBV2 and TRBJ1-1, with a tentative D call TRBD1 (6 bases). The CDR3 has 13 amino acids. The V and J ends lost 6 bases and 5 bases respectively, with 13 bases between them. Germline V gives CDR1 SNHLY, CDR2 FYNNEI. The CDR3 DNA sequence: TGTGCCAGCAGAGAGGGACAAGTAACTGAAGCTTTCTTT. Its protein is CASREGQVTEAFF.